The 29 T cell receptor beta chains below all came from one sample that was sequenced in a study of response to subunit inactivated influenza vaccine (dated by TCRdb to between 2017 and 2018). Receptors were amplified or captured by RT-PCR. Sequencing relied on an Illumina HiSeq 2500. In TCRdb, the public reads were trimmed at Q25 with fastp and aligned with MiXCR, with productive beta chains retained. Each CDR3 protein appears once, grouped with its most common genes and DNA. The sample data list more than 600,000 distinct CDR3 sequences, and 18% of these were observed just once. Of the sample, roughly 11% is held by the ten largest clones. The material sequenced was PBMCs from blood, taken approximately 5 days after vaccination. Source of these receptors: a man aged 45 to 65 who received an inactivated influenza vaccine. Donor details come from another sample of the same person, matched by shared clones.

The chain couples TRBV7-9 to TRBJ2-1, with 9 bases that match TRBD2. The CDR3 has 15 residues. The germline V gene has CDR1 SEHNR and CDR2 FQNEAQ (reference sequence). V was pared by 5 bases and J by 3 bases, with 5 bases of the junction left unmatched. This chain's CDR3 is CASSQGLAFYNEQFF. The CDR3 nucleotides read TGTGCCAGCAGCCAAGGACTAGCGTTCTACAATGAGCAGTTCTTC.

The V gene is TRBV4-1, the J gene TRBJ1-1; D is perhaps TRBD1 (5 bases). With 1 base removed from V and 2 bases from J, the gap between germline ends came to 20 bases. Germline V gene lookup returns CDR1 MGHRA and CDR2 YSYEKL. This CDR3 region has 18 residues. The CDR3 nucleotides are TGCGCCAGCAGCCAAGGAGACGGGATGAGCACAGGCAACACTGAAGCTTTCTTT. It is translated as CASSQGDGMSTGNTEAFF.

The gene calls are TRBV6-5 and TRBJ2-1; D remains ambiguous. The CDR3 consists of 14 residues. Germline V lookup: CDR1 MNHEY, CDR2 SVGAGI. Trimming took off 2 bases at V and 4 bases at J, with 9 bases between the two ends. CDR3 amino acids: CASSYQALYNEQFF. CDR3 DNA sequence: TGTGCCAGCAGTTACCAGGCCCTATACAATGAGCAGTTCTTC.

The J gene is TRBJ2-1, the V gene TRBV11-3; TRBD1 matches at 12 bases. The CDR3 length is 15 residues. The germline V gene has CDR1 SGHNT and CDR2 YENEEA. J gave up 8 bases and V 3 bases, and 5 bases lay outside the gene matches. CDR3 nucleotide sequence: TGTGCCAGCAGCTTCAAGGGACAGGGGGCAGATGAGCAGTTCTTC. Translated: CASSFKGQGADEQFF.

The CDR3 DNA reads as TGCAGTGCTACAAGCGGGAGCAACACAGATACGCAGTATTTT. Amino acid sequence: CSATSGSNTDTQYF. The chain is built from TRBV20-1 and TRBJ2-3; 8 bases are a match to TRBD2. This CDR3 contains 14 residues. Germline trimming cut 4 bases from V and 2 bases from J; bases unmatched to any gene: 5. CDR1 is DFQATT, CDR2 SNEGSKA, per germline (reference sequence).

This clonotype was seen repeatedly, ten times or more. This chain joins TRBV20-1 and TRBJ2-1; D uncertain. V lost 5 bases and J lost 7, with 12 bases in between. CDR1 and CDR2 from the germline V gene are DFQATT and SNEGSKA (reference sequence). The CDR3 contains 12 residues. The CDR3 here is CSALEFGNEQFF. The CDR3 DNA is TGCAGTGCTCTAGAGTTTGGTAATGAGCAGTTCTTC.

V is TRBV6-2 or TRBV6-3 and J is TRBJ2-3; D could derive from TRBD1 or TRBD2 (5 bases each). Germline CDR1 and CDR2: MNHEY and SVGEGT. The V end was cut by 2 bases, the J end by 3 bases, with 6 bases between. The CDR3 extends over 13 amino acids. The CDR3 loop is CASSYEGTDTQYF. The DNA of the CDR3 is TGTGCCAGCAGTTACGAGGGGACAGATACGCAGTATTTT.

This clonotype appeared a few times. The chain combines TRBV28 with TRBJ1-5; D is uncertain. Per the germline V gene, CDR1 is MDHEN and CDR2 is SYDVKM. The CDR3 loop spans 16 amino acids. Trimming removed 5 bases from V and 0 bases from J, with 14 bases in between. The CDR3 loop reads CASSLLAQNSNQPQHF. CDR3 in DNA: TGTGCCAGCAGTCTCTTGGCCCAAAATAGCAATCAGCCCCAGCATTTT.

This clonotype occurred a few times. This chain connects TRBV12-3 or TRBV12-4 to TRBJ2-2, with 9 bases identical to TRBD2. After removal of 6 bases from V and 6 bases from J, the junction contained 14 bases not matched to a gene. The CDR3 covers 17 residues. The CDR3: CASSPLMVREGAGELFF. The DNA for the CDR3 is TGTGCCAGCAGCCCCCTCATGGTGCGGGAGGGGGCCGGGGAGCTGTTTTTT.

The CDR3 DNA reads TGTGCCAGCAGTTACGGGCGGTTGCCGGGAAACACCATATATTTT. It translates to CASSYGRLPGNTIYF. The chain carries TRBV6-5 and TRBJ1-3; no clear D. Trimming removed 2 bases at V and 4 bases at J, with 12 bases between. The germline V gene encodes CDR1 MNHEY and CDR2 SVGAGI. The CDR3 extends over 15 amino acids.

The J gene is TRBJ2-7, the V gene TRBV28; 7 bases are a match to TRBD1. Germline V gene sequence: CDR1 MDHEN, CDR2 SYDVKM. The CDR3 loop spans 12 amino acids. V lost 5 bases, J lost 9 bases, and 7 bases stayed unmatched. For the CDR3, the DNA is TGTGCCAGCAGTCCACAGGGGAGTAGGCAGTACTTC. Translated: CASSPQGSRQYF. Filled out from reference TRBV28 and TRBJ2-7, the complete variable domain reads DVKVTQSSRYLVKRTGEKVFLECVQDMDHENMFWYRQDPGLGLRLIYFSYDVKMKEKGDIPEGYSVSREKKERFSLILESASTNQTSMYLCASSPQGSRQYFGPGTRLTVT.

This clonotype has only a few counts. This chain uses TRBV25-1 with TRBJ2-2; D is perhaps TRBD1 (6 bases). The V gene lost 0 bases and the J gene lost 3 bases, with 11 bases spanning the gap. Germline CDR1 and CDR2: MGHDK and SYGVNS. This CDR3 has 16 residues. The CDR3 region is CASSEYKDSDTGELFF. The CDR3 coding sequence is TGTGCCAGCAGTGAATATAAGGACAGCGACACCGGGGAGCTGTTTTTT.

This chain joins TRBV6-2 or TRBV6-3 and TRBJ2-6; 8 nucleotides line up with TRBD1. The CDR3 sequence is 17 residues long. V was pared by 2 bases and J by 4 bases, with 7 bases of the junction left unmatched. In germline, CDR1 is MNHEY, CDR2 SVGEGT. The CDR3 nucleotides read TGTGCCAGCAGTTACGTTCAGGGGGCGCCGGGGGCCAACGTCCTGACTTTC. Amino acid sequence: CASSYVQGAPGANVLTF.

Many counts were recorded for this clonotype. The rearrangement links TRBV5-1 to TRBJ2-7; D not resolved. Looked up from germline, CDR1 is SGHRS and CDR2 is YFSETQ. Deletions cut 0 bases from V and 4 bases from J, with 8 bases between. This CDR3 is built from 13 residues. The CDR3: CASSLDSGYEQYF. DNA for the CDR3: TGCGCCAGCAGCTTGGACTCGGGTTACGAGCAGTACTTC. Filled out from reference TRBV5-1 and TRBJ2-7, the complete variable domain reads KAGVTQTPRYLIKTRGQQVTLSCSPISGHRSVSWYQQTPGQGLQFLFEYFSETQRNKGNFPGRFSGRQFSNSRSEMNVSTLELGDSALYLCASSLDSGYEQYFGPGTRLTVT.

This clonotype occurred a few times. The chain employs TRBV18 and TRBJ2-3, with 10 nucleotides matching TRBD2. CDR1 and CDR2 from the germline V gene are KGHSH and LQKENI. The CDR3 is 15 amino acids. V lost 2 bases and J lost 3; bases outside the gene matches: 2. The CDR3 DNA is TGTGCCAGCTCACCAGGACTAGCGGAGACAGATACGCAGTATTTT. Translation: CASSPGLAETDTQYF. Supplemented by reference TRBV18 and TRBJ2-3, the full variable domain reads NAGVMQNPRHLVRRRGQEARLRCSPMKGHSHVYWYRQLPEEGLKFMVYLQKENIIDESGMPKERFSAEFPKEGPSILRIQQVVRGDSAAYFCASSPGLAETDTQYFGPGTRLTVL.

In this sample, this clonotype turned up a few times. The J gene is TRBJ2-1, the V gene TRBV12-3 or TRBV12-4; D remains ambiguous. The CDR3 runs to 13 residues. V was shortened by 2 bases and J by 4 bases, with 6 bases between the two germline ends. The CDR3 DNA reads as TGTGCCAGCAGTTTAAGTGCATACAATGAGCAGTTCTTC. Amino acids: CASSLSAYNEQFF.

J is TRBJ2-7 and V is TRBV28; 9 bases agree with TRBD1. This CDR3 comprises 13 residues. Germline V gives CDR1 MDHEN, CDR2 SYDVKM. Trimming at V came to 5 bases and at J to 5 bases, leaving 4 bases not matched to a gene. CDR3 sequence: CASSPDRGNEQYF. The CDR3 region has the DNA TGTGCCAGCAGTCCCGACAGGGGGAACGAGCAGTACTTC.

The chain employs TRBV7-2 and TRBJ1-5; D possibly corresponds to TRBD1 (6 bases). Germline CDR1 SGHTA, CDR2 FQGNSA. Trimming took 5 bases from V and 0 from J, leaving 11 bases between them. There are 15 residues in the CDR3. CDR3 sequence reads: CASSITGYSNQPQHF. The DNA of the CDR3 is TGTGCCAGCAGCATTACAGGGTATAGCAATCAGCCCCAGCATTTT.

The V and J genes are TRBV5-1 and TRBJ1-3; TRBD1 might be the D (5 bases). V was pared by 4 bases and J by 0 bases, with 14 bases between. Germline V gene data show CDR1 as SGHRS and CDR2 as YFSETQ. The CDR3 is 16 amino acids. The CDR3 protein is CASSPRDSTSGNTIYF. CDR3 DNA sequence: TGCGCCAGCAGCCCCCGAGACAGTACCTCTGGAAACACCATATATTTT.

The V and J genes are TRBV3-1 and TRBJ2-2; 7 nucleotides match TRBD2. The CDR3 contains 14 residues. The junction had 3 bases not matched to a gene; V was cut back by 2 bases and J by 6 bases. Germline CDR1 is LGHDT and CDR2 is YNNKEL (reference sequence). The CDR3 loop is CASSQRDYAGELFF. DNA of the CDR3: TGTGCCAGCAGCCAACGGGACTACGCCGGGGAGCTGTTTTTT.

Only a few counts were recorded for this clonotype. The chain joins TRBV10-2 to TRBJ2-5; 7 bases line up with TRBD1. Germline V gene sequence: CDR1 WSHSY, CDR2 SAAADI. The CDR3 contains 14 residues. Trimming cost V 6 bases and J 1 base; bases outside gene matches: 5. CDR3 protein: CASSLDRTQETQYF. The CDR3 DNA follows: TGCGCCAGCAGCTTGGACAGGACCCAAGAGACCCAGTACTTC.

A few counts support this clonotype. The chain has TRBV7-2 and TRBJ2-4; D is undetermined. Trimming cost V 4 bases and J 0 bases, with 13 bases left between them. This CDR3 region has 16 residues. CDR1 is SGHTA and CDR2 is FQGNSA in the germline V gene. This chain's CDR3 is CASSSARAAAKNIQYF. The CDR3 bases are TGTGCCAGCAGCTCGGCAAGGGCTGCAGCCAAAAACATTCAGTACTTC.

V and J are TRBV7-9 and TRBJ2-2; 7 nucleotides line up with TRBD1. This CDR3 is 15 amino acids long. Looked up from germline, CDR1 is SEHNR and CDR2 is FQNEAQ (reference sequence). J gave up 4 bases and V 5 bases, and 7 bases lay outside the gene matches. CDR3 DNA: TGTGCCAGCAGCCGGGGACAGACGAGCACCGGGGAGCTGTTTTTT. It yields the protein CASSRGQTSTGELFF. The whole variable domain, remainder taken from reference TRBV7-9 and TRBJ2-2, is DTGVSQNPRHKITKRGQNVTFRCDPISEHNRLYWYRQTLGQGPEFLTYFQNEAQLEKSRLLSDRFSAERPKGSFSTLEIQRTEQGDSAMYLCASSRGQTSTGELFFGEGSRLTVL.

This clonotype was seen a handful of times. The CDR3 region is CASSQDGPPKGEQYF. CDR3 nucleotide sequence: TGCGCCAGCAGCCAAGACGGGCCACCGAAGGGCGAGCAGTACTTC. The chain links TRBV4-3 to TRBJ2-7; no reliable D call. The CDR3 consists of 15 residues. The germline CDR1 and CDR2 sequences are LGHNA and YSLEER. V was cut by 0 bases and J by 6 bases, with 15 bases left in between.

The chain combines TRBV21-1 with TRBJ2-3; the table calls TRBD1, which could not be checked here. TRBV21-1 is listed as a pseudogene. This CDR3 is built from 14 residues. In DNA form, the CDR3 reads TGTGCCAGCCGCGACAGGGCTCTCACAGATACGCAGTATTTT. This translates into CASRDRALTDTQYF.

This clonotype was counted a few times. J is TRBJ2-1 and V is TRBV6-2 or TRBV6-3, with D uncertain. V lost 3 bases and J 8 bases, leaving 14 bases between the germline ends. This CDR3 comprises 14 residues. Germline lookup yields CDR1 MNHEY and CDR2 SVGEGT. This CDR3 reads CASSYSGPGDEQFF. In DNA, the CDR3 is TGTGCCAGCAGTTATTCCGGGCCTGGCGATGAGCAGTTCTTC.

This chain joins TRBV20-1 and TRBJ2-5, with D possibly called TRBD1 or TRBD2 (5 bases each). The CDR3 consists of 15 residues. V lost 2 bases to trimming and J lost 4 bases, with 17 bases between them. Germline loops: CDR1 DFQATT, CDR2 SNEGSKA (reference sequence). CDR3 residues: CSARNPRLRGETQYF. The CDR3 DNA reads TGCAGTGCTAGAAACCCCCGCTTGAGGGGAGAGACCCAGTACTTC.

The V and J genes are TRBV18 and TRBJ2-1, with D hard to call. The ends were cut back, 1 base at V and 4 bases at J, with 8 bases in the middle. This CDR3 has 14 amino acids. Germline V gene lookup returns CDR1 KGHSH and CDR2 LQKENI. The CDR3 region has the DNA TGTGCCAGCTCACCACAGTTAGATTACAATGAGCAGTTCTTC. This gives the protein CASSPQLDYNEQFF.

The rearrangement uses TRBV4-3 and TRBJ2-1; no clear D. Trimming pared 4 bases from V and 0 bases from J, leaving 13 bases between. Germline V lookup: CDR1 LGHNA, CDR2 YSLEER. The CDR3 loop spans 16 amino acids. The CDR3 loop reads CASSRSIAYSYNEQFF. The CDR3 DNA reads TGCGCCAGCAGCCGGAGTATCGCATACTCCTACAATGAGCAGTTCTTC.